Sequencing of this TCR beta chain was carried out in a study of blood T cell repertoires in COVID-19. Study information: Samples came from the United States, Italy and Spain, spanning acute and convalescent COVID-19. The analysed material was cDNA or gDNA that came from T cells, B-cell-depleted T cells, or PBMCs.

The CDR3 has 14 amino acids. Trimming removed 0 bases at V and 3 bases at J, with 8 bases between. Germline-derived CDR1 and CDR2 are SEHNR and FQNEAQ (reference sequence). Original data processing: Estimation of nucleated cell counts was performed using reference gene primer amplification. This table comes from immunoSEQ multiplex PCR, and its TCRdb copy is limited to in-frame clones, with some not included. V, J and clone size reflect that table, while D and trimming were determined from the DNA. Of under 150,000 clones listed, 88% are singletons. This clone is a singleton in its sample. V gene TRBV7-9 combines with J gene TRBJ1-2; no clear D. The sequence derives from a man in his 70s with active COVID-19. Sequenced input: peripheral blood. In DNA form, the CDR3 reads TGTGCCAGCAGCTTAGCAATCCAGGACTATGGCTACACCTTC. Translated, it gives CASSLAIQDYGYTF.